Following are 29 T cell receptor beta chains from one sample sequenced in a study of beta chain features in type 1 diabetes (dated by TCRdb to the late 2010s). Study-level results and caveats: A moderate but significant shortening of TCRB CDR3 length was observed in type 1 diabetes patients in all four CD4+ subsets.

Their recognized antigens are unknown. Library preparation used the immunoSEQ multiplex PCR assay. The entire isolated RNA was reverse transcribed using the High Capacity cDNA Reverse Transcription Kit, and thus expressed TCRB transcripts were sequenced. The source is immuneACCESS, and TCRdb retained only in-frame sequences with V and J called. Part of the clones is not carried over; for the studies checked, unresolved V genes explain less than half of this, and the remainder is unexplained. This sample lists 330,000 or so clones; over 10% were detected once. Clones ranked in the top ten supply 0.01% of the sample. The sequenced sample was naive CD4+ T cells from blood. The cell subset or site label, read with the paper, signifies: true naive CD4+ T cells. The receptors originated from a woman between 18 and 30 years old with type 1 diabetes.

In its sample, this clone was seen a few times. V usage is TRBV19 and J usage is TRBJ2-5, with 7 nucleotides matching TRBD1. The CDR3 length is 12 residues. Germline-derived CDR1 and CDR2 are LNHDA and SQIVND (reference sequence). The V and J ends lost 9 bases and 5 bases, in that order; junction bases with no gene match: 6. CDR3 coding DNA: TGTGCCAGCGGGACAGTCTTGGAGACCCAGTACTTC. Translating it yields CASGTVLETQYF.

V and J are TRBV25-1 and TRBJ2-3; 12 bases map to TRBD2. CDR3 length: 14 residues. Trimming at V came to 6 bases and at J to 6 bases, leaving 4 bases not matched to a gene. Per germline, CDR1 MGHDK and CDR2 SYGVNS. The CDR3 region is CASSLAGGPDTQYF. The CDR3, as DNA: TGTGCCAGCAGCCTAGCGGGGGGGCCGGATACGCAGTATTTT.

The V gene is TRBV9, the J gene TRBJ1-2; possible D gene TRBD1, 5 bases. CDR1 is SGDLS, CDR2 YYNGEE, per germline. The ends were cut back, 7 bases at V and 4 bases at J, with 17 bases in the middle. The CDR3 sequence is 14 residues long. DNA for the CDR3: TGTGCCAGCCAGAGAGCGGGCAGGGCCTATGGCTACACCTTC. This translates into CASQRAGRAYGYTF.

The chain carries TRBV28 and TRBJ1-5, with TRBD1 identical over 8 bases. CDR3 length equals 16 residues. Per the germline V gene, CDR1 is MDHEN and CDR2 is SYDVKM. The V segment lost 6 bases and the J segment 0 bases; nucleotides outside the gene matches: 7. For the CDR3, the DNA is TGTGCCAGCAGGCGGACAGGGACCTATAGCAATCAGCCCCAGCATTTT. Its translation: CASRRTGTYSNQPQHF.

This clone has more than one count but fewer than ten. The chain is built from TRBV4-1 and TRBJ2-3; D is possibly TRBD1 (6 bases). The CDR3 spans 17 residues. The germline V and J ends were trimmed by 1 base and 3 bases, with 17 bases remaining between them. Germline-derived CDR1 and CDR2 are MGHRA and YSYEKL. In DNA form, the CDR3 reads TGCGCCAGCAGCCAAGTCGGACAGTCTCTGCCTACAGATACGCAGTATTTT. Translation gives CASSQVGQSLPTDTQYF.

This chain joins TRBV28 and TRBJ2-4; 11 bases match TRBD2. Germline CDR1 reads MDHEN; CDR2 reads SYDVKM. V was clipped by 4 bases and J by 0 bases; unmatched bases: 8. This CDR3 spans 18 amino acids. The CDR3 bases are TGTGCCAGCAGTTCCCTGGCTGGACTAGCGGGAGCCAAAAACATTCAGTACTTC. Translation gives CASSSLAGLAGAKNIQYF.

The chain uses TRBV7-2 and TRBJ1-5, with a tentative D call TRBD1 (6 bases). Trimming left V 3 bases short and J 1 base short, with 7 bases between. The CDR3 spans 14 residues. The germline V gene has CDR1 SGHTA and CDR2 FQGNSA. This CDR3 is CASSFGTSNQPQHF. CDR3 bases: TGTGCCAGCAGCTTCGGGACAAGCAATCAGCCCCAGCATTTT.

This clone has just a few counts. This sequence joins TRBV30 and TRBJ1-2; the D is unclear. Germline CDR1 is GTSNPN and CDR2 is SVGIG (reference sequence). V was clipped by 0 bases and J by 5 bases, with 10 bases between them. The CDR3 spans 13 residues. CDR3 coding DNA: TGTGCCTGGAGTGTCCACACCTCATATGGCTACACCTTC. Residues: CAWSVHTSYGYTF.

There are a few counts of this clone. The CDR3 loop is CASSSGSGFPYEQYF. CDR3 DNA sequence: TGTGCCAGCAGCTCGGGGTCAGGTTTCCCCTACGAGCAGTACTTC. This chain connects TRBV7-9 to TRBJ2-7, with D possibly being TRBD2 (5 bases). CDR1 is SEHNR and CDR2 is FQNEAQ in the germline V gene (reference sequence). The V gene lost 4 bases and the J gene lost 2 bases, with 15 bases spanning the gap. This CDR3 has 15 residues.

This clone was seen only a few times. This chain connects TRBV7-3 to TRBJ2-3; 9 bases agree with TRBD2. Germline V CDR1 and CDR2: SGHTA, FQGTGA. Trimming took 1 base from V and 6 from J; bases not matched to a gene: 8. The length of the CDR3 is 16 residues. The CDR3 spells CASSLNGGRARDTQYF. The CDR3 DNA follows: TGTGCCAGCAGCTTAAACGGCGGGAGGGCCAGGGATACGCAGTATTTT.

The rearrangement joins TRBV5-1 to TRBJ2-3; 7 bases fit TRBD2. CDR1 is SGHRS, CDR2 YFSETQ, per germline. The J segment lost 5 bases and the V segment lost 5 bases, leaving 5 bases of the junction unmatched. The CDR3 extends over 13 amino acids. This CDR3 is CASSVGGVDTQYF. DNA of the CDR3: TGCGCCAGCAGTGTGGGAGGGGTAGATACGCAGTATTTT.

The V and J genes are TRBV2 and TRBJ1-1; 7 bases are a match to TRBD1. From germline, CDR1 is SNHLY and CDR2 FYNNEI. The junction had 17 bases not matched to a gene; V was cut back by 3 bases and J by 10 bases. The CDR3 contains 16 residues. In nucleotides, the CDR3 is TGTGCCAGCAGTGAGGGGACAGAGAGAACGGCTCGGTCAGCTTTCTTT. It is translated as CASSEGTERTARSAFF.

The chain is built from TRBV2 and TRBJ2-7; D might be TRBD1 (5 bases). With 8 bases removed from V and 4 bases from J, the gap between germline ends came to 18 bases. This CDR3 contains 14 residues. CDR1 SNHLY and CDR2 FYNNEI come from the germline V gene. This CDR3 is CASGQDRTPYEQYF. Here the CDR3 DNA reads TGTGCCAGCGGCCAGGATAGGACACCATACGAGCAGTACTTC.

The table lists this clone with a few counts. The rearrangement links TRBV5-4 to TRBJ2-7, with TRBD2 matching 9 bases. CDR1 and CDR2 from the germline V gene are SGHNT and YYREEE (reference sequence). The V and J ends lost 4 bases and 7 bases, in that order; junction bases with no gene match: 3. The CDR3 covers 12 residues. CDR3 in amino acids: CASSRGLAEQYF. The CDR3 nucleotides read TGTGCCAGCAGCAGGGGACTAGCTGAGCAGTACTTC. Full variable domain (outside the CDR3, taken from reference TRBV5-4 and TRBJ2-7): ETGVTQSPTHLIKTRGQQVTLRCSSQSGHNTVSWYQQALGQGPQFIFQYYREEENGRGNFPPRFSGLQFPNYSSELNVNALELDDSALYLCASSRGLAEQYFGPGTRLTVT.

The genes are TRBV9 and TRBJ2-1; TRBD2 aligns across 7 bases. V lost 4 bases to trimming and J lost 5 bases; unmatched junction nucleotides: 9. Germline lookup yields CDR1 SGDLS and CDR2 YYNGEE. There are 15 residues in the CDR3. The CDR3 sequence: CASSPSGMNDNEQFF. The CDR3 DNA is TGTGCCAGCAGCCCCAGCGGGATGAATGACAATGAGCAGTTCTTC.

The sample holds a few counts of this clone. The chain links TRBV28 to TRBJ2-7, with 7 positions matching TRBD2. The CDR3 runs 14 residues. Germline V gene data show CDR1 as MDHEN and CDR2 as SYDVKM. V shed 6 bases and J 4 bases; nucleotides not matched to a gene: 9. The CDR3 loop is CASRPRGGQYEQYF. The CDR3 DNA reads TGTGCCAGCAGGCCACGCGGGGGTCAGTACGAGCAGTACTTC.

The rearrangement uses TRBV11-2 and TRBJ2-5; D possibly corresponds to TRBD1 (5 bases). The DNA end is more similar to TRBJ2-7, so the J call may be wrong. Germline V gene sequence: CDR1 SGHAT, CDR2 FQNNGV. This CDR3 is 13 amino acids long. CDR3 in amino acids: CASSFLGVYEQYF. The CDR3 bases are TGTGCCAGCAGCTTTTTAGGGGTTTACGAGCAGTACTTC.

The chain combines TRBV6-6 with TRBJ1-1; TRBD1 is a possible D gene (5 bases). V gave up 7 bases and J gave up 0 bases, with 12 bases separating them. From germline, CDR1 is MNHNY and CDR2 SVGAGI (reference sequence). The CDR3 length is 14 residues. CDR3 in amino acids: CASTLEGVNTEAFF. The CDR3 region has the DNA TGTGCCAGCACCTTAGAAGGGGTGAACACTGAAGCTTTCTTT.

This clone came up a few times. This same CDR3 is encoded by further DNA sequences in the sample. This chain joins TRBV11-2 and TRBJ1-1, with TRBD1 as a possible D gene (5 bases). The CDR3 has 13 residues. V was pared by 2 bases and J by 5 bases, with 9 bases between. CDR1 is SGHAT, CDR2 FQNNGV, per germline. The CDR3 loop is CASSLTEGTEAFF. CDR3 nucleotide sequence: TGTGCCAGCAGCTTAACGGAGGGGACTGAAGCTTTCTTT.

This clone has a handful of counts. The chain joins TRBV5-1 to TRBJ2-2, with D tentatively TRBD1 (5 bases). The CDR3 is 14 amino acids. The V and J ends lost 5 bases and 2 bases respectively, with 10 bases between them. The germline CDR1 and CDR2 sequences are SGHRS and YFSETQ. The CDR3 loop is CASRDGQNTGELFF. In DNA form, the CDR3 reads TGCGCCAGCAGAGACGGACAAAACACCGGGGAGCTGTTTTTT.

The rearrangement links TRBV18 to TRBJ2-7; D is perhaps TRBD2 (7 bases). The CDR3 has 13 residues. The germline V and J ends were trimmed by 4 bases and 5 bases, with 12 bases remaining between them. Germline V CDR1 and CDR2: KGHSH, LQKENI. The CDR3 region has the DNA TGTGCCAGCTCACTCGCGGGGGCGAACGAGCAGTACTTC. This sequence encodes CASSLAGANEQYF.

V is TRBV5-6 and J is TRBJ1-2, with D tentatively TRBD1 (5 bases). This CDR3 contains 13 residues. Germline lookup yields CDR1 SGHDT and CDR2 YYEEEE. The V gene lost 4 bases and the J gene lost 8 bases, with 15 bases spanning the gap. In nucleotides, the CDR3 is TGTGCCAGCAGCCCTCCGGGGGGTTGGGGCTACACCTTC. This codes for CASSPPGGWGYTF.

This clone was seen a few times. The V call is TRBV9, the J call TRBJ2-2, with TRBD2 matching 11 bases. The V gene's germline CDR1 is SGDLS and CDR2 YYNGEE. V trimming: 2 bases; J trimming: 6 bases; junction bases outside the gene matches: 0. This CDR3 has 14 amino acids. CDR3 DNA: TGTGCCAGCAGCGTGGGACTAGCGGCCGGGGAGCTGTTTTTT. This translates into CASSVGLAAGELFF.

In this sample, this clone turned up a few times. Compared with germline, one end of the junction differs, possibly owing to a read error. V and J are TRBV20-1 and TRBJ1-1; D not resolved. This CDR3 is built from 11 residues. Germline V gene data show CDR1 as DFQATT and CDR2 as SNEGSKA (reference sequence). The CDR3 DNA reads as TGCAGTGCTCAATCCCAGTCACACCCGGGGTTT. Translation: CSAQSQSHPGF.

The chain employs TRBV6-4 and TRBJ1-2, with TRBD1 matching 7 bases. The germline CDR1 and CDR2 sequences are MRHNA and SNTAGT. The CDR3 consists of 14 residues. V was clipped by 6 bases and J by 4 bases; unmatched bases: 8. Here the CDR3 reads CASRPTTGAYGYTF. The CDR3 nucleotides are TGTGCCAGCAGACCCACAACAGGGGCCTATGGCTACACCTTC.

This clone came up a few times. This chain's CDR3 is CASSPRGGESNQPQHF. The CDR3 nucleotides are TGTGCCAGCAGCCCGAGGGGGGGCGAAAGCAATCAGCCCCAGCATTTT. V is TRBV7-2 and J is TRBJ1-5; maybe TRBD1 (6 bases). The CDR3 has 16 amino acids. V was pared by 5 bases and J by 1 base, with 15 bases between. Looked up from germline, CDR1 is SGHTA and CDR2 is FQGNSA. The full variable domain, with the rest looked up from reference TRBV7-2 and TRBJ1-5, is GAGVSQSPSNKVTEKGKDVELRCDPISGHTALYWYRQSLGQGLEFLIYFQGNSAPDKSGLPSDRFSAERTGGSVSTLTIQRTQQEDSAVYLCASSPRGGESNQPQHFGDGTRLSIL.

This clone was seen a few times. The chain carries TRBV7-2 and TRBJ2-3, with D maybe TRBD1 (5 bases). The CDR3 has 15 residues. The germline gives CDR1 SGHTA, CDR2 FQGNSA. V lost 5 bases and J lost 2, with 14 bases in between. The CDR3 bases are TGTGCCAGCAGCCCTATCCCAGGGAACACAGATACGCAGTATTTT. Protein product: CASSPIPGNTDTQYF.

The chain carries TRBV4-3 and TRBJ2-3, with 9 bases lining up with TRBD2. The CDR3 spans 16 residues. Trimming cost V 0 bases and J 4 bases; bases outside gene matches: 5. Germline V lookup: CDR1 LGHNA, CDR2 YSLEER. The CDR3 nucleotides are TGCGCCAGCAGCCAAGAAGGCGGGAGGGGCGCAGATACGCAGTATTTT. This sequence encodes CASSQEGGRGADTQYF.

The V and J genes are TRBV14 and TRBJ2-1; the D gene is possibly TRBD2 (6 bases). Germline lookup yields CDR1 SGHDN and CDR2 FVKESK. The CDR3 length is 14 residues. V lost 4 bases and J 10 bases, leaving 17 bases between the germline ends. The CDR3 spells CASSPTGGVREQFF. As DNA, the CDR3 is TGTGCCAGCAGCCCCACGGGCGGGGTACGCGAGCAGTTCTTC.